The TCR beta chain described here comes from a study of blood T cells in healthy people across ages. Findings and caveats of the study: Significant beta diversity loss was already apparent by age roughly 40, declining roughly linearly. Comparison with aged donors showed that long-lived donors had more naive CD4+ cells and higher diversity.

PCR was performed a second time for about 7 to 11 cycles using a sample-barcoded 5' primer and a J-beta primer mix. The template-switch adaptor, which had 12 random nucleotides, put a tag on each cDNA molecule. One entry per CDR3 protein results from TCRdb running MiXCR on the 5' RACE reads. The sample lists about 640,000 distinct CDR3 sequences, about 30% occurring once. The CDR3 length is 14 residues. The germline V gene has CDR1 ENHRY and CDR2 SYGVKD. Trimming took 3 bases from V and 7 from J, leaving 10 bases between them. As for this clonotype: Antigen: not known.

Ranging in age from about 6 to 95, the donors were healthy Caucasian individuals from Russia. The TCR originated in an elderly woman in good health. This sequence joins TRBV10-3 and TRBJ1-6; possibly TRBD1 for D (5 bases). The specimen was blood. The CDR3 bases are TGTGCCATCAGTGACGAAGGGGAGAATTCACCCCTCCACTTT. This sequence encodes CAISDEGENSPLHF.